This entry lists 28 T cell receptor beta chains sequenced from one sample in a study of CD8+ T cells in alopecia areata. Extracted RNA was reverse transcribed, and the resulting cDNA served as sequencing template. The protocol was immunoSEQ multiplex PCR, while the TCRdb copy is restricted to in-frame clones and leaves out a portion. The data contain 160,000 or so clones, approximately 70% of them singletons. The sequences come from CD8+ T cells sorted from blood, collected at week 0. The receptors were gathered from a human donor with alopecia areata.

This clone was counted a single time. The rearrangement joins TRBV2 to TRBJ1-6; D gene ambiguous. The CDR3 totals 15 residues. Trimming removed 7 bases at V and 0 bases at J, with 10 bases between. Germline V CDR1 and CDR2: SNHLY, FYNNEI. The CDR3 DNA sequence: TGTGCCAGCAAATTGGACGGCTCCTATAATTCACCCCTCCACTTT. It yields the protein CASKLDGSYNSPLHF.

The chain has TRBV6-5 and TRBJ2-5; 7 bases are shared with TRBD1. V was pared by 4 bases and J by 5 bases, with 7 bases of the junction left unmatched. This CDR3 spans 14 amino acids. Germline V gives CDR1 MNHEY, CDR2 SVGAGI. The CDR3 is CASSSTGAGETQYF. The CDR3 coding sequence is TGTGCCAGCAGTTCAACAGGGGCCGGGGAGACCCAGTACTTC.

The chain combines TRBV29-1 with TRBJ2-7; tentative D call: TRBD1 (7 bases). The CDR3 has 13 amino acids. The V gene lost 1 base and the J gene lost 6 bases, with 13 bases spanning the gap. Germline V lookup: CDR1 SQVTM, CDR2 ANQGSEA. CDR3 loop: CSVEVPGGREQYF. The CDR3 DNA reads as TGCAGCGTTGAAGTTCCAGGGGGGCGCGAGCAGTACTTC.

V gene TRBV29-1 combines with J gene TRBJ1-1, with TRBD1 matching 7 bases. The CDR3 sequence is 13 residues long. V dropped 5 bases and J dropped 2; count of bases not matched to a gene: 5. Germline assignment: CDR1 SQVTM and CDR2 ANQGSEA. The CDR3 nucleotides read TGCAGCGTTACAGGGGATGCAAACACTGAAGCTTTCTTT. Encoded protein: CSVTGDANTEAFF.

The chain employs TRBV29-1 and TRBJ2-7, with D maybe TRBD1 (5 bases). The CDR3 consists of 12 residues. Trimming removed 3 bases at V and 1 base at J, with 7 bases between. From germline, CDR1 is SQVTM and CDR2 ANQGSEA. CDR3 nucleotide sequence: TGCAGCGTTGAGACAGAATCCTACGAGCAGTACTTC. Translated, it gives CSVETESYEQYF.

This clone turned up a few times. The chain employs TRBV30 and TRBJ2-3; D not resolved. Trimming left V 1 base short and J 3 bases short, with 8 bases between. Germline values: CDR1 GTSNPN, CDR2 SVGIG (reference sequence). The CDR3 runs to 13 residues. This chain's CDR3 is CAWSEGRTDTQYF. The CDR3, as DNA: TGTGCCTGGAGTGAGGGCAGAACAGATACGCAGTATTTT.

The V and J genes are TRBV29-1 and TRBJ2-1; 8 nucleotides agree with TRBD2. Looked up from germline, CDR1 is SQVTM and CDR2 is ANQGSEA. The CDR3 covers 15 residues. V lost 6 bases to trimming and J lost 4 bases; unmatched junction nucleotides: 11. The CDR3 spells CSVPPAGGEYNEQFF. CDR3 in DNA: TGCAGCGTCCCTCCGGCGGGGGGCGAATACAATGAGCAGTTCTTC.

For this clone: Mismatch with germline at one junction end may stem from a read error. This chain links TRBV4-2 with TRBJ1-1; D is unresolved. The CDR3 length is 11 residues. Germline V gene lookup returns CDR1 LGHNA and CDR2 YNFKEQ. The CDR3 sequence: CASSQGLTTLF. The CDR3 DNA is TGTGCCAGCAGCCAAGGGCTGACAACCCTCTTT.

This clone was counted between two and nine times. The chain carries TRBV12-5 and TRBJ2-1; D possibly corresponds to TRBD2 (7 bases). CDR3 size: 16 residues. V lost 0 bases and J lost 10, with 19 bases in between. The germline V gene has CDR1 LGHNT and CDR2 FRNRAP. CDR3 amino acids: CASGLVQGGLQYEQFF. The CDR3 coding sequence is TGTGCTAGTGGTTTGGTACAGGGAGGGCTACAATACGAGCAGTTCTTC.

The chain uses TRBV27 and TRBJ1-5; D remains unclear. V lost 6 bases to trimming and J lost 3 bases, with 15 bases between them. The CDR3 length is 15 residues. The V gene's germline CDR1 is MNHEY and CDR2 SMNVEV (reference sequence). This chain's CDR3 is CASRSVGSFNQPQHF. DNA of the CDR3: TGTGCCAGCAGGAGTGTGGGTTCCTTCAATCAGCCCCAGCATTTT.

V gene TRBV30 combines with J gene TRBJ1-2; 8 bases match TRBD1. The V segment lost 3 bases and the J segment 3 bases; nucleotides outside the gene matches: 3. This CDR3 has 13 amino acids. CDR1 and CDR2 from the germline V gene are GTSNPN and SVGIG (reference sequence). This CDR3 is CAWRDRADYGYTF. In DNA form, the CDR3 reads TGTGCCTGGAGGGACAGGGCCGACTATGGCTACACCTTC.

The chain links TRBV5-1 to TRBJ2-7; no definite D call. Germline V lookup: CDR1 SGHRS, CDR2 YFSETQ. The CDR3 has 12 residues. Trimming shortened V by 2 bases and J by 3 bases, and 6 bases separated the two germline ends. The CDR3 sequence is CASSFGRYEQYF. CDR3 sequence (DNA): TGCGCCAGCAGCTTTGGTCGCTACGAGCAGTACTTC.

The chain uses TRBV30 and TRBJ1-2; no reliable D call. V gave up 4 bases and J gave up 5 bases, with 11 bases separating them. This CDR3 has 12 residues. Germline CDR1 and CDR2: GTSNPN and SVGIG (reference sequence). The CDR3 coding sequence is TGTGCCTGGAAAGGTCTTATATATGGCTACACCTTC. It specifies CAWKGLIYGYTF.

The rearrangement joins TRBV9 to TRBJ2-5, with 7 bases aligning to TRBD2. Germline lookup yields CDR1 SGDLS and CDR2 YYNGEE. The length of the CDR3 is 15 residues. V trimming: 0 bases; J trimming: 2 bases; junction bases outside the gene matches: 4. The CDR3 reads CASSVVASGQETQYF. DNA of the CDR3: TGTGCCAGCAGCGTAGTGGCTAGCGGACAAGAGACCCAGTACTTC.

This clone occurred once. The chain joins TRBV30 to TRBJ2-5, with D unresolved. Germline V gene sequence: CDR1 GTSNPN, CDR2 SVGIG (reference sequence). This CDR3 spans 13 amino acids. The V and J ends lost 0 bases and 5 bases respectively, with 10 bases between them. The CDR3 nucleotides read TGTGCCTGGAGTGTCCAAGGGTGGGAGACCCAGTACTTC. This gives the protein CAWSVQGWETQYF. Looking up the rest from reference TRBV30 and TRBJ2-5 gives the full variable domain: SQTIHQWPATLVQPVGSPLSLECTVEGTSNPNLYWYRQAAGRGLQLLFYSVGIGQISSEVPQNLSASRPQDRQFILSSKKLLLSDSGFYLCAWSVQGWETQYFGPGTRLLVL.

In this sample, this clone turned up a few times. For the CDR3, the DNA is TGTGCCAGCAGCCTTGGGACTTCCTTAGGTTCACCCCTCCACTTT. Amino acid sequence: CASSLGTSLGSPLHF. The V call is TRBV13, the J call TRBJ1-6, with D maybe TRBD1 (5 bases). Trimming pared 5 bases from V and 9 bases from J, leaving 17 bases between. The CDR3 runs to 15 residues. CDR1 is PRHDT and CDR2 is FYEKMQ in the germline V gene (reference sequence).

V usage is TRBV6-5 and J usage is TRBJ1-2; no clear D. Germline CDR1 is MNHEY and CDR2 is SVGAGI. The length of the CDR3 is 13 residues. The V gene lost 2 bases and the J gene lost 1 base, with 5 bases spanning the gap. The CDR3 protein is CASSYHNNYGYTF. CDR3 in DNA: TGTGCCAGCAGTTACCACAATAACTATGGCTACACCTTC.

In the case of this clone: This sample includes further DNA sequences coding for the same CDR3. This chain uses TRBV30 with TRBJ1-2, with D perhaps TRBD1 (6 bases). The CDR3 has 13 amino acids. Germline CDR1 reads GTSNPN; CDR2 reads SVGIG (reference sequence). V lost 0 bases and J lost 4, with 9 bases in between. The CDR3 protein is CAWSVGGGYGYTF. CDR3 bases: TGTGCCTGGAGTGTAGGAGGGGGCTATGGCTACACCTTC.

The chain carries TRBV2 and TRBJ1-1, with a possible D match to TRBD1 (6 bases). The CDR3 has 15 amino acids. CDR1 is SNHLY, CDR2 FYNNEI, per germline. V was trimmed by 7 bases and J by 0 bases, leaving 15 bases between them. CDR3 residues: CASKPSGQMNTEAFF. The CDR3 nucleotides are TGTGCCAGCAAACCCTCAGGACAGATGAACACTGAAGCTTTCTTT.

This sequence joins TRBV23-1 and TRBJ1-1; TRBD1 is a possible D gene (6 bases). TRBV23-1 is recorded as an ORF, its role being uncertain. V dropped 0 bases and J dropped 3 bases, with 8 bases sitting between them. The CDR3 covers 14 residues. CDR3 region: CASSQSGGHTEAFF. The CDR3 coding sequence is TGCGCCAGCAGTCAATCGGGGGGGCACACTGAAGCTTTCTTT.

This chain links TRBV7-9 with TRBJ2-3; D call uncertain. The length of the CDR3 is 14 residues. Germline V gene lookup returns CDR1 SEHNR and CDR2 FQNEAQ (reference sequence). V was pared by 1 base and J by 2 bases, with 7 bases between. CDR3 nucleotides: TGTGCCAGCAGCTTAGTCCGCTCCACAGATACGCAGTATTTT. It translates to CASSLVRSTDTQYF.

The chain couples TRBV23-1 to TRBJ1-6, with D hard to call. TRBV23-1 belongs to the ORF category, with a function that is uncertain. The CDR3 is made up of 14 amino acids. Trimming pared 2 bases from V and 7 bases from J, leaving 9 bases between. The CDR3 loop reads CASSQGDQNSPLHF. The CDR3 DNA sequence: TGCGCCAGCAGTCAAGGGGATCAAAATTCACCCCTCCACTTT.

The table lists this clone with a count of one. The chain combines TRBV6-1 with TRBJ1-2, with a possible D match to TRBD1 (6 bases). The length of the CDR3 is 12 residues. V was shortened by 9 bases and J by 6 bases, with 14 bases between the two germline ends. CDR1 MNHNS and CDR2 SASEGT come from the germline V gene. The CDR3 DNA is TGTGCCAGTGGGGGGGCAGCTAATGGCTACACCTTC. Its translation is CASGGAANGYTF.

The CDR3 DNA sequence: TGTGCCAGCAGCGCAGACGACACAGATACGCAGTATTTT. Translating gives CASSADDTDTQYF. The chain combines TRBV9 with TRBJ2-3, with no clear D. Per the germline V gene, CDR1 is SGDLS and CDR2 is YYNGEE. Trimming left V 3 bases short and J 2 bases short, with 7 bases between. This CDR3 is built from 13 residues. Based on the CDR3 plus reference TRBV9 and TRBJ2-3, the full variable domain is DSGVTQTPKHLITATGQRVTLRCSPRSGDLSVYWYQQSLDQGLQFLIQYYNGEERAKGNILERFSAQQFPDLHSELNLSSLELGDSALYFCASSADDTDTQYFGPGTRLTVL.

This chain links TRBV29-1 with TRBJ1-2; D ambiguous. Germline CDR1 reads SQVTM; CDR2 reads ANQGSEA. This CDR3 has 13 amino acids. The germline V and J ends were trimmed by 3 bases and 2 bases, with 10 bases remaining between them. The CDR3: CSVDSGVNYGYTF. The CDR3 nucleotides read TGCAGCGTTGACTCTGGAGTCAACTATGGCTACACCTTC.

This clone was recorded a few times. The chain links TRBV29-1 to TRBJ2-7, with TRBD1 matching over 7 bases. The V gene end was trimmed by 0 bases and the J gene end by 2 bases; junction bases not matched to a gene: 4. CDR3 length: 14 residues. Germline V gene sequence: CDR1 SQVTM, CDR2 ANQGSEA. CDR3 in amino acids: CSVEDKGQTYEQYF. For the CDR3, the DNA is TGCAGCGTTGAAGATAAGGGACAGACCTACGAGCAGTACTTC.

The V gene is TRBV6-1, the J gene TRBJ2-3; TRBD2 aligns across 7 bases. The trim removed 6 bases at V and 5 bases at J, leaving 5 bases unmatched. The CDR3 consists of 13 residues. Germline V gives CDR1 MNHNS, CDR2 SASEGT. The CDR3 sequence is CASRSWEGDTQYF. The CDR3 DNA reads TGTGCCAGCAGGAGTTGGGAGGGAGATACGCAGTATTTT.

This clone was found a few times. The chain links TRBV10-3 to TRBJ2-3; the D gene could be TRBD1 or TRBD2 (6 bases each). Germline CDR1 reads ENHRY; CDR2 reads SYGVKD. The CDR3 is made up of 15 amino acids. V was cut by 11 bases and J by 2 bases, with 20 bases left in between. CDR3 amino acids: CASLGGARSTDTQYF. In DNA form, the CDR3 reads TGTGCCTCCCTGGGGGGCGCACGCTCCACAGATACGCAGTATTTT.